Below, 23 T cell receptor beta chains from the same sample are listed, as sequenced in a study of blood T cells in healthy people across ages. A sample-barcoded 5' primer and a J-beta primer mix were used in a second PCR of roughly 7 to 12 cycles. TCRdb re-called the 5' RACE reads through MiXCR, storing one row per CDR3 protein. The top ten clones hold just over 4% of a sample with approximately 1.5 million distinct CDR3 sequences, approximately 43% of them seen once. Input material: blood. Receptor source: a woman in her late teens or twenties in good health.

This sequence joins TRBV4-3 and TRBJ2-1; 8 positions agree with TRBD2. The junction had 7 bases not matched to a gene; V was cut back by 1 base and J by 8 bases. The CDR3 is 15 residues long. CDR1 and CDR2 (germline): LGHNA, YSLEER. CDR3 region: CASSQAGGADYEQFF. The CDR3 DNA reads as TGCGCCAGCAGCCAAGCGGGGGGGGCCGACTATGAGCAGTTCTTC.

This clonotype was found a few times. The V and J genes are TRBV12-3 or TRBV12-4 and TRBJ2-1, with 8 bases matching TRBD2. The CDR3 is 15 amino acids. V shed 6 bases and J 9 bases; nucleotides not matched to a gene: 13. CDR3 in amino acids: CASSFSPGLAGEQFF. The CDR3 region has the DNA TGTGCCAGCAGCTTTTCCCCCGGGCTAGCGGGTGAGCAGTTCTTC.

The chain recombines TRBV12-3 or TRBV12-4 with TRBJ1-2; D is unclear. Trimming shortened V by 6 bases and J by 5 bases, and 16 bases separated the two germline ends. This CDR3 has 14 amino acids. This CDR3 is CASRANIVGYGYTF. In DNA, the CDR3 is TGTGCCAGCAGAGCCAATATTGTGGGTTATGGCTACACCTTC.

For this clonotype: A read error may explain this, as a much larger clone is one base away. The rearrangement links TRBV12-3 or TRBV12-4 to TRBJ2-4; D not resolved. This CDR3 spans 13 amino acids. V lost 6 bases and J 15 bases, leaving 21 bases between the germline ends. CDR3 in DNA: TGTGCCAGCAGCCCCTTGGGGTCCGGTGAGCGGTACTTC. This translates into CASSPLGSGERYF.

V and J are TRBV7-9 and TRBJ1-1; TRBD1 might be the D (6 bases). Germline loops: CDR1 SEHNR, CDR2 FQNEAQ (reference sequence). V lost 3 bases to trimming and J lost 4 bases, with 12 bases between them. The CDR3 length is 14 residues. The CDR3 nucleotides are TGTGCCAGCAGCTTCACAGGGTTTGGCACTGAAGCTTTCTTT. Encoded protein: CASSFTGFGTEAFF.

The rearrangement joins TRBV7-2 to TRBJ1-1; D gene unclear. CDR3 length: 15 residues. Germline-derived CDR1 and CDR2 are SGHTA and FQGNSA. V was trimmed by 4 bases and J by 0 bases, leaving 12 bases between them. CDR3 bases: TGTGCCAGCAGCTCAGCGGCAGTTATGAACACTGAAGCTTTCTTT. It codes for CASSSAAVMNTEAFF.

This clonotype was counted between two and nine times. The chain employs TRBV7-2 and TRBJ2-7, with D possibly called TRBD1 or TRBD2 (5 bases each). Germline-derived CDR1 and CDR2 are SGHTA and FQGNSA. V lost 3 bases and J lost 2, with 11 bases in between. This CDR3 is 14 amino acids long. This chain's CDR3 is CASSFRGEAYEQYF. CDR3 DNA sequence: TGTGCCAGCAGCTTTCGAGGGGAAGCCTACGAGCAGTACTTC.

V gene TRBV27 combines with J gene TRBJ1-2; TRBD1 is a possible D gene (5 bases). Looked up from germline, CDR1 is MNHEY and CDR2 is SMNVEV (reference sequence). CDR3 length: 12 residues. Trimming cost V 5 bases and J 7 bases, with 11 bases left between them. The CDR3 region is CASSHTGGGYTF. CDR3 nucleotide sequence: TGTGCCAGCAGTCACACAGGTGGTGGCTACACCTTC.

This clonotype came up a few times. The rearrangement joins TRBV11-2 to TRBJ2-1; 7 bases line up with TRBD1. CDR1 is SGHAT and CDR2 is FQNNGV in the germline V gene. J gave up 0 bases and V 5 bases, and 7 bases lay outside the gene matches. The CDR3 is 16 amino acids. CDR3 loop: CASSQGVVSSYNEQFF. The CDR3 DNA reads as TGTGCCAGCAGCCAGGGGGTTGTGAGCTCCTACAATGAGCAGTTCTTC.

The V and J genes are TRBV29-1 and TRBJ2-5, with unresolved D. The DNA end is more similar to TRBJ2-7, so the J call may be wrong. Germline V gene lookup returns CDR1 SQVTM and CDR2 ANQGSEA. The CDR3 has 11 amino acids. CDR3 DNA: TGCAGCGGGTTAGTAGCCTCCGAGCAGTACTTC. This translates into CSGLVASEQYF.

This chain uses TRBV5-6 with TRBJ1-1; unclear D gene. CDR3 size: 13 residues. Germline V gives CDR1 SGHDT, CDR2 YYEEEE. The V end was cut by 4 bases, the J end by 0 bases, with 7 bases between. The chain's CDR3 is CASSINLNTEAFF. For the CDR3, the DNA is TGTGCCAGCAGCATAAACCTGAACACTGAAGCTTTCTTT.

The CDR3 spells CASSLGVDGQYF. The CDR3 DNA sequence: TGTGCCAGCAGTTTAGGGGTCGACGGGCAGTACTTC. The chain is built from TRBV12-3 or TRBV12-4 and TRBJ2-7; no clear D. This CDR3 has 12 residues. The V and J ends lost 1 base and 9 bases respectively, with 10 bases between them.

V and J are TRBV7-2 and TRBJ2-5; D not certain. In germline, CDR1 is SGHTA, CDR2 FQGNSA. The CDR3 loop spans 13 amino acids. Trimming shortened V by 7 bases and J by 6 bases, and 15 bases separated the two germline ends. In nucleotides, the CDR3 is TGTGCCAGCACCGCACCTCCGGCTCAGACCCAGTACTTC. Its protein product is CASTAPPAQTQYF.

The CDR3 nucleotides read TGTGCCAGCAGTCCCCTCCGGGGGGGCTCCTACAATGAGCAGTTCTTC. Translating gives CASSPLRGGSYNEQFF. The genes are TRBV27 and TRBJ2-1; 8 bases fit TRBD2. V trimming: 5 bases; J trimming: 0 bases; junction bases outside the gene matches: 6. Looked up from germline, CDR1 is MNHEY and CDR2 is SMNVEV (reference sequence). This CDR3 has 16 residues.

The chain links TRBV4-1 to TRBJ2-1; the match to TRBD1 covers 7 bases. The CDR3 length is 16 residues. In germline, CDR1 is MGHRA, CDR2 YSYEKL. V lost 2 bases, J lost 3 bases, and 7 bases stayed unmatched. CDR3 in DNA: TGCGCCAGCAGCCAACGGACAGGCCCTATCTACAATGAGCAGTTCTTC. Its translation: CASSQRTGPIYNEQFF.

This clonotype turned up a few times. V gene TRBV20-1 combines with J gene TRBJ2-7, with 13 bases identical to TRBD2. Germline CDR1 DFQATT, CDR2 SNEGSKA (reference sequence). This CDR3 spans 15 amino acids. The ends lost 6 bases at V and 4 bases at J; junction bases unmatched: 9. CDR3 coding DNA: TGCAGTGCGCCCCAGGGACTAGCGGGAAGATACGAGCAGTACTTC. Residues: CSAPQGLAGRYEQYF.

The rearrangement uses TRBV7-3 and TRBJ2-3; D uncertain. Germline V gives CDR1 SGHTA, CDR2 FQGTGA. The CDR3 runs 13 residues. The V end lost 4 bases, the J end lost 2 bases, and 7 bases lay between the germline ends. The CDR3 reads CASSCHPTDTQYF. The CDR3 DNA follows: TGTGCCAGCAGCTGTCACCCCACAGATACGCAGTATTTT.

The CDR3 sequence is CASSVDPPDTQYF. The CDR3 DNA follows: TGTGCCAGCAGCGTAGACCCCCCGGATACGCAGTATTTT. The chain uses TRBV9 and TRBJ2-3; D uncertain. The ends were cut back, 0 bases at V and 6 bases at J, with 8 bases in the middle. Per the germline V gene, CDR1 is SGDLS and CDR2 is YYNGEE. The CDR3 contains 13 residues.

J is TRBJ1-2 and V is TRBV20-1; D is unclear. Germline V gene sequence: CDR1 DFQATT, CDR2 SNEGSKA (reference sequence). The CDR3 contains 13 residues. CDR3: CSSWSGENYGYTF. The DNA of the CDR3 is TGCAGCTCCTGGTCCGGGGAGAACTATGGCTACACCTTC.

The rearrangement joins TRBV5-5 to TRBJ2-1; 7 bases are shared with TRBD2. Judging by the DNA end, TRBJ2-7 fits better; the J call may be wrong. The CDR3 length is 20 residues. The germline V gene has CDR1 SGHKS and CDR2 YYEKEE (reference sequence). This CDR3 is CASSLGVGRERGHSYNEQYF. The CDR3 nucleotides read TGTGCCAGCAGCTTGGGGGTGGGTCGAGAGCGGGGCCACTCCTACAATGAGCAGTACTTC.

The rearrangement uses TRBV2 and TRBJ2-4; the D is unclear. The assigned J gene may be wrong: the sequence end matches TRBJ2-7 better. The CDR3 spans 13 residues. Germline CDR1 and CDR2: SNHLY and FYNNEI. The CDR3 sequence is CASSGEEMYEQYF. DNA of the CDR3: TGTGCCAGCAGTGGGGAAGAGATGTACGAGCAGTACTTC.

The CDR3 sequence: CASSQHLGGRTGELFF. The CDR3 nucleotides read TGCGCCAGCAGCCAACACCTAGGGGGCCGGACCGGGGAGCTGTTTTTT. The chain combines TRBV4-3 with TRBJ2-2, with 7 bases aligning to TRBD1. Germline V lookup: CDR1 LGHNA, CDR2 YSLEER. The CDR3 covers 16 residues. With 2 bases clipped from V and 5 bases from J, the junction kept 8 bases outside the gene matches.

This clonotype was seen a few times. The chain carries TRBV29-1 and TRBJ1-2; 11 positions match TRBD1. This CDR3 spans 15 amino acids. The ends lost 2 bases at V and 1 base at J; junction bases unmatched: 3. The germline gives CDR1 SQVTM, CDR2 ANQGSEA. DNA for the CDR3: TGCAGCGTTGAACCGGGACAGGGGGTTAACTATGGCTACACCTTC. It yields the protein CSVEPGQGVNYGYTF.